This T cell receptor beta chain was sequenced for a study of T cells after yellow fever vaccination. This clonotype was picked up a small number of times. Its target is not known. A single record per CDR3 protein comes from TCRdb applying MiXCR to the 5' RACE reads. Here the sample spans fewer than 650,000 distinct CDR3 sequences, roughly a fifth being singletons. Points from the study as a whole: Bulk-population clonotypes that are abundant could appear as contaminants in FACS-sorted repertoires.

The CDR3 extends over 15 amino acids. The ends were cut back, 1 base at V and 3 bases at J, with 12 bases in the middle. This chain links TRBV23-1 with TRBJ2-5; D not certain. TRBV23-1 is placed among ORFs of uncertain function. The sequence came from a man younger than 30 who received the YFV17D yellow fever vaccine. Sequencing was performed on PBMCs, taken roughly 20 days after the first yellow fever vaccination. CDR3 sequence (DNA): TGCGCCAGCAGTCAATTAAGGCCGTGGAAAGAGACCCAGTACTTC. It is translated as CASSQLRPWKETQYF.